Listed here is a single TCR beta chain. Its antigen is still unknown. The data were taken from a study of human thymus T cells. General observations from the study: Apparent bias marked the V and J gene usage of thymic and blood repertoires.

Clones were sequenced by immunoSEQ multiplex PCR, and TCRdb holds only the in-frame ones, with some missing. The repertoire holds roughly 120,000 clones, around 94% seen once, with roughly 0.024% in the top ten. V shed 2 bases and J 2 bases; nucleotides not matched to a gene: 5. The CDR3 spans 15 residues. Germline V gene sequence: CDR1 SNHLY, CDR2 FYNNEI. In corrective heart surgery, resections were taken, and these provided the thymus tissue. The chain employs TRBV2 and TRBJ2-7; 8 bases fit TRBD1. Sample: thymus tissue. This TCR derives from a boy younger than two with a congenital heart defect but otherwise immunologically healthy. CDR3 loop: CASSERTGWTYEQYF. The CDR3 DNA reads TGTGCCAGCAGTGAACGGACAGGGTGGACCTACGAGCAGTACTTC.